One sample yielded the 17 T cell receptor beta chains listed below, sequenced in a study of blood T cell repertoires in COVID-19. The method was immunoSEQ multiplex PCR; TCRdb's version includes in-frame clones alone and lacks a portion of them. The table records around 250,000 clones, about 88% of them present only once. The source material was peripheral blood. The receptors originated from a man aged 18 to 30 with active or convalescent COVID-19.

The chain combines TRBV2 with TRBJ2-5, with D possibly being TRBD1 (5 bases). Trimming shortened V by 7 bases and J by 5 bases, and 8 bases separated the two germline ends. Germline lookup yields CDR1 SNHLY and CDR2 FYNNEI. The CDR3 loop spans 11 amino acids. The DNA of the CDR3 is TGTGCCAGCAAGGGGTTTGAGACCCAGTACTTC. Its protein is CASKGFETQYF.

The J gene is TRBJ1-2, the V gene TRBV24-1; tentatively, D is TRBD1 (6 bases). CDR3 size: 13 residues. Germline V gene lookup returns CDR1 KGHDR and CDR2 SFDVKD. V lost 3 bases, J lost 5 bases, and 9 bases lay in between. In DNA, the CDR3 is TGTGCCACCAGTGATGAACAGGGATATGGCTACACCTTC. It encodes CATSDEQGYGYTF.

This clone was found a few times. The V and J genes are TRBV6-5 and TRBJ2-7, with a tentative D call TRBD1 (5 bases). The V end lost 6 bases, the J end lost 0 bases, and 15 bases lay between the germline ends. CDR3 length: 15 amino acids. CDR1 is MNHEY and CDR2 is SVGAGI in the germline V gene. CDR3 amino acids: CASSQLYRSSYEQYF. In nucleotides, the CDR3 is TGTGCCAGCAGCCAGCTTTACAGGAGCTCCTACGAGCAGTACTTC.

J is TRBJ2-2 and V is TRBV6-1; 9 nucleotides match TRBD1. After removal of 4 bases from V and 5 bases from J, the junction contained 8 bases not matched to a gene. This CDR3 is 16 amino acids long. Germline values: CDR1 MNHNS, CDR2 SASEGT. The CDR3 bases are TGTGCCAGCAGTGTATTGGGACAGGGAAGGACCGGGGAGCTGTTTTTT. Translation gives CASSVLGQGRTGELFF.

The chain links TRBV20-1 to TRBJ1-1; D may be TRBD1 (5 bases). The CDR3 has 11 residues. Germline V gives CDR1 DFQATT, CDR2 SNEGSKA (reference sequence). In DNA form, the CDR3 reads TGCGAGGGACGGGGGAAGGGTGAAGCTTTCTTT. This translates into CEGRGKGEAFF.

The CDR3 DNA is TGTGCCAGCAGCCCCTCCCTCGGTCCCGCCTACGAGCAGTACTTC. Its protein is CASSPSLGPAYEQYF. The rearrangement joins TRBV7-2 to TRBJ2-7; D is unresolved. V gave up 5 bases and J gave up 2 bases, with 16 bases separating them. The CDR3 is 15 amino acids. Germline lookup yields CDR1 SGHTA and CDR2 FQGNSA.

The rearrangement joins TRBV5-5 to TRBJ2-7, with a possible D match to TRBD1 (5 bases). This CDR3 region has 15 residues. With 2 bases removed from V and 5 bases from J, the gap between germline ends came to 17 bases. The germline CDR1 and CDR2 sequences are SGHKS and YYEKEE (reference sequence). CDR3 coding DNA: TGTGCCAGCAGCTTTATCCGGACACCAAGAGACGAGCAGTACTTC. Translation: CASSFIRTPRDEQYF.

The chain carries TRBV27 and TRBJ2-7, with D perhaps matching TRBD2 (5 bases). The CDR3 loop spans 13 amino acids. Trimming pared 5 bases from V and 1 base from J, leaving 9 bases between. Germline CDR1 reads MNHEY; CDR2 reads SMNVEV (reference sequence). The CDR3 DNA reads as TGTGCCAGCAGTGGACTCCGGTCCTACGAGCAGTACTTC. Translated: CASSGLRSYEQYF.

The rearrangement joins TRBV7-5 to TRBJ1-6; the table's D call, TRBD1, has no DNA check behind it. TRBV7-5 is listed as a pseudogene. The CDR3 spans 12 residues. DNA for the CDR3: TGTGTCAGAAGCTTATTGGGGCCACCCCTCCACTTT. Translated, it gives CVRSLLGPPLHF.

V usage is TRBV9 and J usage is TRBJ2-3, with D uncertain. The CDR3 sequence is 12 residues long. The germline CDR1 and CDR2 sequences are SGDLS and YYNGEE. Trimming pared 0 bases from V and 6 bases from J, leaving 5 bases between. The CDR3 loop reads CASSVVEDTQYF. CDR3 coding DNA: TGTGCCAGCAGCGTAGTTGAGGATACGCAGTATTTT.

The chain combines TRBV4-1 with TRBJ2-5, with 9 bases matching TRBD2. After removal of 4 bases from V and 4 bases from J, the junction contained 4 bases not matched to a gene. Germline V lookup: CDR1 MGHRA, CDR2 YSYEKL. The CDR3 covers 14 residues. The CDR3 nucleotides are TGCGCCAGCAGCCCAGGGACTAGCCGAGAGACCCAGTACTTC. Translated: CASSPGTSRETQYF.

For this clone: At one boundary the junction diverges from the germline segment, which might be a read error. This chain links TRBV6-6 with TRBJ2-2; D remains ambiguous. Germline V gives CDR1 MNHNY, CDR2 SVGAGI (reference sequence). The CDR3 consists of 11 residues. The DNA of the CDR3 is TGTGCCAGCAGTCACACCCGGGAGCTGTTTTTT. Translated: CASSHTRELFF.

V usage is TRBV19 and J usage is TRBJ1-4; 8 positions agree with TRBD1. Germline CDR1 reads LNHDA; CDR2 reads SQIVND (reference sequence). With V trimmed by 4 bases and J by 4 bases, 5 bases remained unmatched. The CDR3 is 15 residues long. CDR3 DNA sequence: TGTGCCAGTAGTAGAGGGGGACAGGATAATGAAAAACTGTTTTTT. It codes for CASSRGGQDNEKLFF.

This chain uses TRBV19 with TRBJ1-1, with TRBD1 identical over 11 bases. Germline-derived CDR1 and CDR2 are LNHDA and SQIVND (reference sequence). The CDR3 is made up of 14 amino acids. V was clipped by 5 bases and J by 4 bases; unmatched bases: 3. In DNA form, the CDR3 reads TGTGCCAGTAGTTGGACAGGGGGCATCACTGAAGCTTTCTTT. Translating gives CASSWTGGITEAFF.

This clone was observed once. The chain links TRBV2 to TRBJ2-3; D is ambiguous. Trimming took off 9 bases at V and 2 bases at J, with 6 bases between the two ends. In germline, CDR1 is SNHLY, CDR2 FYNNEI. The CDR3 consists of 11 residues. This chain's CDR3 is CASAFTDTQYF. CDR3 DNA: TGTGCCAGTGCGTTCACAGATACGCAGTATTTT.

The chain joins TRBV6-2 or TRBV6-3 to TRBJ2-5, with 8 bases matching TRBD1. Germline V lookup: CDR1 MNHEY, CDR2 SVGEGT. CDR3 length equals 15 residues. The junction had 5 bases not matched to a gene; V was cut back by 0 bases and J by 5 bases. The CDR3 nucleotides read TGTGCCAGCAGTTACTCGAGCGGACAGGGCGAGACCCAGTACTTC. Encoded protein: CASSYSSGQGETQYF.

V usage is TRBV5-4 and J usage is TRBJ1-2; maybe TRBD1 (6 bases). V shed 2 bases and J shed 8 bases, with 19 bases lying between them. This CDR3 contains 15 residues. The germline gives CDR1 SGHNT, CDR2 YYREEE (reference sequence). As DNA, the CDR3 is TGTGCCAGCAGCTTTTCCGGTCATTCAGGGGACGGCTACACCTTC. It is translated as CASSFSGHSGDGYTF.